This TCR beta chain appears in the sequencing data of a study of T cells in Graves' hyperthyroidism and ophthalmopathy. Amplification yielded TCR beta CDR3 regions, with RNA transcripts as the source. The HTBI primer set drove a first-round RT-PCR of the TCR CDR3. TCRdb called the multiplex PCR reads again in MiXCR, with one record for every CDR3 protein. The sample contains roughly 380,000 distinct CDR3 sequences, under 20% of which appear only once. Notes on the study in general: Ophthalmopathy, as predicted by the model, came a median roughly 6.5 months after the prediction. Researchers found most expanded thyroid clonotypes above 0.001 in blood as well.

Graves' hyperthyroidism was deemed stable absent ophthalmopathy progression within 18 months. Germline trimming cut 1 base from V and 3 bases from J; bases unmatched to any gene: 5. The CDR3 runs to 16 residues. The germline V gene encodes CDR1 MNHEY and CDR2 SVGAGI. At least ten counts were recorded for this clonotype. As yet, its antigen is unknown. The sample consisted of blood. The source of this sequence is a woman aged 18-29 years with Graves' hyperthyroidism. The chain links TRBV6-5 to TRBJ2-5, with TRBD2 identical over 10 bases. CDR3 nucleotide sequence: TGTGCCAGCAGTTACTGGGTAACTAGCGGGGAAGAGACCCAGTACTTC. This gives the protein CASSYWVTSGEETQYF.